These T cell receptor beta chains were read from a single sample in a study of blood T cells in healthy people across ages. MiXCR was run by TCRdb on the 5' RACE reads, yielding one entry per CDR3 protein. Here the sample spans some 790,000 distinct CDR3 sequences, about 28% being singletons. Sequencing was carried out using blood. The receptors here all came from a woman aged 80 or over in good health. Both conserved end residues are part of each CDR3. D genes are given only for firm matches. Expanded clones are given a class, and other clones once, few, many or no size at all.

V gene	clone size	CDR3 length	J gene	D gene	CDR3 protein	CDR3 DNA
TRBV2	.	15	TRBJ2-3	.	CASLTQGMRTDTQYF	TGTGCCAGTCTTACACAGGGTATGCGCACAGATACGCAGTATTTT
TRBV4-2	.	13	TRBJ1-1	.	CASSQAGFTEAFF	TGTGCCAGCAGCCAAGCGGGGTTCACTGAAGCTTTCTTT
TRBV19	.	16	TRBJ2-3	TRBD2	CASSPRRDYLTDTQYF	TGTGCCAGTAGTCCGCGCAGGGACTACCTCACAGATACGCAGTATTTT
TRBV18	many	13	TRBJ1-2	.	CASSPGGRTIHTF	TGTGCCAGCTCACCTGGAGGACGCACAATTCACACCTTC
TRBV7-9	.	16	TRBJ2-7	.	CASSFGRAAYSYEQYF	TGTGCCAGCAGCTTCGGAAGGGCAGCTTACTCCTACGAGCAGTACTTC
TRBV6-6	many	14	TRBJ2-1	.	CASSYQTEYNEQFF	TGTGCCAGCAGTTACCAGACCGAATACAATGAGCAGTTCTTC
TRBV5-4	.	16	TRBJ2-6	.	CASSLGGAPGANVRTF	TGTGCCAGCAGCTTGGGGGGGGCGCCTGGGGCCAACGTCCGGACTTTC
TRBV20-1	.	13	TRBJ2-5	.	CSALPDNQETQYF	TGCAGTGCTCTTCCGGACAATCAAGAGACCCAGTACTTC
TRBV7-2	many	16	TRBJ2-1	.	CASSTPSRGFINEQFF	TGTGCCAGCAGCACCCCGTCGCGGGGATTTATAAATGAGCAGTTCTTC
TRBV20-1	few	12	TRBJ2-1	TRBD1	CSAEGARDEQFF	TGCAGTGCTGAGGGGGCTAGGGATGAGCAGTTCTTC
TRBV27	many	12	TRBJ1-2	TRBD1	CASTGDRGEYTF	TGTGCCAGCACCGGGGACAGGGGCGAGTACACCTTC
TRBV11-2	.	13	TRBJ1-4	.	CASSNVRGEKLFF	TGTGCCAGCAGCAACGTAAGGGGCGAAAAACTGTTTTTT
TRBV5-1	.	15	TRBJ2-1	.	CASSPTNRVGDEQFF	TGCGCCAGCAGCCCAACGAATAGGGTAGGGGATGAGCAGTTCTTC
TRBV20-1	.	14	TRBJ2-7	.	CSASRGQDGDEQYF	TGCAGTGCTAGTCGGGGCCAAGACGGCGACGAGCAGTACTTC
TRBV20-1	many	16	TRBJ1-2	.	CSAPPPSDSLNYGYTF	TGCAGTGCTCCCCCCCCTAGTGACAGTCTTAACTATGGCTACACCTTC
TRBV18	many	14	TRBJ2-7	TRBD2	CASSASGGTYEQYF	TGTGCCAGCTCAGCTAGCGGGGGAACCTACGAGCAGTACTTC
TRBV7-9	few	15	TRBJ1-2	TRBD1	CASSLPGQQNYGYTF	TGTGCCAGCAGCTTACCGGGACAGCAAAACTATGGCTACACCTTC
TRBV3-1	.	19	TRBJ1-6	TRBD1	CASSPPRTGRFRMGSPLHF	TGTGCCAGCAGCCCTCCGAGGACAGGGCGCTTTCGTATGGGTTCACCCCTCCACTTT
TRBV10-3	few	13	TRBJ1-5	TRBD1	CAISPQGERPQHF	TGTGCCATCAGCCCACAGGGGGAAAGGCCCCAGCATTTT
TRBV4-2	.	15	TRBJ2-1	.	CASSQNSGTYNEQVF	TGTGCCAGCAGCCAGAACTCAGGAACCTACAATGAGCAGGTCTTC
TRBV7-6	.	15	TRBJ2-2	.	CASSLMGANTGELFF	TGTGCCAGCAGCTTAATGGGGGCTAACACCGGGGAGCTGTTTTTT
TRBV27	.	14	TRBJ1-1	.	CASSPLRGATEAFF	TGTGCCAGCAGTCCCCTCCGGGGAGCCACTGAAGCTTTCTTT
TRBV12-3/TRBV12-4	.	13	TRBJ2-1	.	CASSSDTRVEQFF	TGTGCCAGCAGTTCCGACACCAGGGTGGAGCAGTTCTTC
TRBV10-3	once	15	TRBJ1-1	.	CATSVNRELNTEAFF	TGTGCCACCAGTGTCAACAGGGAGCTGAACACTGAAGCTTTCTTT
TRBV20-1	many	14	TRBJ2-1	TRBD2	CSPAGTSGADEQFF	TGCAGTCCAGCCGGGACTAGCGGGGCCGATGAGCAGTTCTTC
TRBV5-1	many	17	TRBJ2-5	TRBD1	CASSLRGERGRGETQYF	TGCGCCAGCAGCTTGAGGGGCGAAAGGGGGCGAGGGGAGACCCAGTACTTC
TRBV15	few	15	TRBJ1-2	.	CATSRDMVGNYGYTF	TGTGCCACCAGCAGAGATATGGTGGGGAACTATGGCTACACCTTC
TRBV27	few	15	TRBJ2-6	.	CASSRQVTGANVLTF	TGTGCCAGCAGTCGACAGGTGACCGGGGCCAACGTCCTGACTTTC
TRBV3-1	.	15	TRBJ1-1	.	CASSRFGTSNTEAFF	TGTGCCAGCAGCCGATTTGGGACATCGAACACTGAAGCTTTCTTT
TRBV12-3/TRBV12-4	many	12	TRBJ2-7	.	CASSWWGYEQYF	TGTGCCAGCAGTTGGTGGGGCTACGAGCAGTACTTC
TRBV10-3	.	17	TRBJ1-1	.	CAISNYRDTKGDTEAFF	TGTGCCATTTCGAATTACCGGGACACCAAAGGTGACACTGAAGCTTTCTTT
TRBV20-1	.	15	TRBJ2-3	TRBD2	CSARDLSGAEDTQYF	TGCAGTGCTAGAGATCTCAGCGGGGCGGAAGATACGCAGTATTTT
TRBV5-6	few	16	TRBJ2-4	.	CASSSPIRSARNIQYF	TGTGCCAGCAGCAGTCCGATCAGGTCTGCCCGGAACATTCAGTACTTC
TRBV18	few	14	TRBJ1-6	.	CASSPPGRDSPLHF	TGTGCCAGCTCACCACCCGGACGGGATTCACCCCTCCACTTT
TRBV6-6	few	12	TRBJ1-5	.	CATRGRNQPQHF	TGTGCGACGCGGGGGCGCAATCAGCCCCAGCATTTT
TRBV10-2	many	16	TRBJ2-3	TRBD2	CASSAGTRGYTDTQYF	TGCGCCAGCAGTGCCGGGACTAGAGGATATACAGATACGCAGTATTTT
TRBV20-1	many	15	TRBJ1-2	TRBD1	CSAREGQGRNYGYTF	TGCAGTGCTAGAGAAGGACAGGGAAGAAACTATGGCTACACCTTC
TRBV27	many	14	TRBJ1-1	.	CASSPRNLNTEAFF	TGTGCCAGCAGCCCCAGAAACTTGAACACTGAAGCTTTCTTT
TRBV7-9	many	15	TRBJ2-3	.	CASSLRDGVSDTQYF	TGTGCCAGCAGCCTCCGGGACGGGGTCTCAGATACGCAGTATTTT
TRBV6-5	many	11	TRBJ2-7	.	CASSYSGEQYF	TGTGCCAGCAGTTACTCGGGGGAGCAGTACTTC
TRBV18	few	16	TRBJ1-6	.	CASSISPGGWNSPLHF	TGTGCCAGCTCAATCTCCCCCGGGGGCTGGAATTCACCCCTCCACTTT
TRBV27	.	15	TRBJ1-2	.	CASSLSGLGHYGYTF	TGTGCCAGCAGTTTATCGGGGCTGGGGCACTATGGCTACACCTTC
TRBV6-6	many	14	TRBJ1-5	.	CASSWLGPSQPQHF	TGTGCCAGCAGTTGGTTGGGACCTAGTCAGCCCCAGCATTTT
TRBV12-3/TRBV12-4	many	15	TRBJ1-6	TRBD1	CASSYGTGSNSPLHF	TGTGCCAGCAGTTACGGGACAGGATCTAATTCACCCCTCCACTTT
TRBV6-2/TRBV6-3	many	13	TRBJ2-7	.	CASHGGISYEQYF	TGTGCCAGCCACGGTGGGATCTCCTACGAGCAGTACTTC
TRBV6-5	.	19	TRBJ1-3	TRBD1	CASSSNPGPTGRSGNTIYF	TGTGCCAGCAGTTCGAATCCCGGCCCGACAGGGAGGTCTGGAAACACCATATATTTT
TRBV7-8	.	13	TRBJ1-2	.	CASSLSVGYGYTF	TGTGCCAGCAGCTTAAGTGTGGGCTATGGCTACACCTTC
TRBV6-1	.	12	TRBJ2-3	.	CASSDMGWREYF	TGTGCCAGCAGTGATATGGGTTGGAGGGAGTATTTT
TRBV25-1	many	15	TRBJ2-7	TRBD2	CASSTRLGLSYEQYF	TGTGCCAGCAGTACCCGATTGGGACTATCCTACGAGCAGTACTTC
TRBV2	many	12	TRBJ1-2	.	CASSEEGFGYTF	TGTGCCAGCAGTGAAGAAGGGTTTGGCTACACCTTC
TRBV28	.	16	TRBJ2-1	.	CASGQEKGLAYNEQFF	TGTGCCAGCGGCCAAGAGAAGGGGCTAGCCTACAATGAGCAGTTCTTC